This TCR beta chain was recovered during a study of T cells in Graves' hyperthyroidism and ophthalmopathy. Authors of the study amplified TCR beta CDR3 regions from RNA transcripts. Initially, a first-round RT-PCR of the TCR CDR3 employed the HTBI primer set. TCRdb fed the multiplex PCR reads into MiXCR, producing one record per CDR3 protein. The profile shows approximately 600,000 distinct CDR3 sequences, approximately 14% of them singletons. Those patients with uncontrolled infection, other autoimmune disease, pregnancy or lactation were excluded. V lost 5 bases and J 4 bases, leaving 17 bases between the germline ends. Per the germline V gene, CDR1 is LNHDA and CDR2 is SQIVND (reference sequence). The CDR3 spans 15 residues. At least ten counts were recorded for this clonotype.

The chain links TRBV19 to TRBJ1-1, with D unclear. Sequencing was carried out using blood. The origin of this receptor is a woman between 40 and 50 years old with Graves' ophthalmopathy. The CDR3 loop reads CASSQTAGKSTEAFF. CDR3 coding DNA: TGTGCCAGTAGTCAAACCGCAGGTAAAAGCACTGAAGCTTTCTTT.